Presented here are 13 T cell receptor beta chains from one specimen sequenced in a study of response to subunit inactivated influenza vaccine (dated by TCRdb to 2016 to 2018). Libraries were prepared through RT-PCR. Sequencer: Illumina HiSeq 2500. TCRdb applied fastp at Q25 and MiXCR to the public reads, then kept only in-frame beta chains. Records with the same CDR3 protein are collapsed into one entry carrying the most frequent genes and DNA. In this sample the table shows roughly 460,000 distinct CDR3 sequences, around 9.9% of which occur a single time. The ten largest clones add up to roughly 12% of the sample. The meaning of the sample's time point label: around 45 days after influenza vaccine administration. This sample comprised PBMCs from blood, obtained about 6 weeks after vaccination. The receptor source for this set is a man in his forties or fifties who received an inactivated influenza vaccine. Donor details come from another sample of the same person, matched by shared clones.

This clonotype was recorded a few times. The chain uses TRBV5-6 and TRBJ1-5; 10 bases fit TRBD1. CDR3 length: 16 residues. The germline gives CDR1 SGHDT, CDR2 YYEEEE. The V and J ends lost 4 bases and 4 bases, in that order; junction bases with no gene match: 8. CDR3 protein: CASSHMTGGANQPQHF. The CDR3 DNA is TGTGCCAGCAGCCATATGACAGGGGGCGCGAATCAGCCCCAGCATTTT.

This clonotype was observed many times. V usage is TRBV5-1 and J usage is TRBJ1-1; TRBD1 might be the D (6 bases). The CDR3 length is 13 residues. Germline V lookup: CDR1 SGHRS, CDR2 YFSETQ. Trimming cost V 3 bases and J 3 bases, with 9 bases left between them. DNA for the CDR3: TGCGCCAGCAGCTGGGCAGGGGACACTGAAGCTTTCTTT. Protein sequence: CASSWAGDTEAFF.

The genes are TRBV28 and TRBJ2-1, with 8 nucleotides matching TRBD2. In germline, CDR1 is MDHEN, CDR2 SYDVKM. The CDR3 is made up of 15 amino acids. With 6 bases clipped from V and 5 bases from J, the junction kept 9 bases outside the gene matches. The CDR3 protein is CASRALAVPNNEQFF. The CDR3 DNA is TGTGCCAGCAGAGCACTAGCGGTCCCTAACAATGAGCAGTTCTTC.

As concerns this clonotype: This may be a read error, as it is one base from a much larger clone. The chain couples TRBV12-3 or TRBV12-4 to TRBJ1-1, with D maybe TRBD1 (5 bases). The CDR3 runs 13 residues. The DNA for the CDR3 is TGTGCCAGCAGTTTGGCATTAGGGACTGAAGCTCTCTTT. Translating it yields CASSLALGTEALF.

This rearrangement joins TRBV20-1 to TRBJ2-5, with 9 bases lining up with TRBD1. This CDR3 comprises 14 residues. Germline V lookup: CDR1 DFQATT, CDR2 SNEGSKA (reference sequence). V lost 5 bases to trimming and J lost 5 bases; unmatched junction nucleotides: 9. The CDR3 loop is CSARTTGGLETQYF. CDR3 nucleotides: TGCAGTGCTCGGACGACAGGGGGTCTGGAGACCCAGTACTTC.

This clonotype showed up many times. The genes are TRBV20-1 and TRBJ1-6; 7 bases agree with TRBD1. J was trimmed by 7 bases and V by 3 bases; bases with no gene match: 3. Germline V gene lookup returns CDR1 DFQATT and CDR2 SNEGSKA (reference sequence). The CDR3 runs 13 residues. The CDR3 reads CSARVQGNSPLHF. As DNA, the CDR3 is TGCAGTGCTAGGGTACAGGGGAATTCACCCCTCCACTTT.

This clonotype was seen only a few times. The chain uses TRBV12-3 or TRBV12-4 and TRBJ2-1, with D perhaps matching TRBD2 (6 bases). The length of the CDR3 is 15 residues. V lost 7 bases to trimming and J lost 3 bases, with 16 bases between them. The CDR3 protein is CASILAFAGYNEQFF. CDR3 DNA: TGTGCCAGCATACTAGCCTTTGCGGGCTACAATGAGCAGTTCTTC.

In this sample, this clonotype turned up many times. The rearrangement uses TRBV7-8 and TRBJ2-1; D remains unclear. This CDR3 has 14 amino acids. Looked up from germline, CDR1 is SGHVS and CDR2 is FQNEAQ. Trimming left V 5 bases short and J 12 bases short, with 20 bases between. The chain's CDR3 is CASSPPIPLNPQFF. CDR3 DNA sequence: TGTGCCAGCAGCCCACCCATACCTTTGAACCCGCAGTTCTTC. The full variable domain, completed using reference TRBV7-8 and TRBJ2-1, is GAGVSQSPRYKVAKRGQDVALRCDPISGHVSLFWYQQALGQGPEFLTYFQNEAQLDKSGLPSDRFFAERPEGSVSTLKIQRTQQEDSAVYLCASSPPIPLNPQFFGPGTRLTVL.

This clonotype was picked up many times. The J gene is TRBJ1-5, the V gene TRBV28; 10 positions match TRBD1. Germline CDR1 MDHEN, CDR2 SYDVKM. With V trimmed by 4 bases and J by 7 bases, 7 bases remained unmatched. The CDR3 covers 15 residues. The CDR3 bases are TGTGCCAGCAGTTCCGCGACAGGGGGCTGGCAGCCCCAGCATTTT. Translated: CASSSATGGWQPQHF.

V is TRBV18 and J is TRBJ1-1, with D perhaps TRBD1 (6 bases). The CDR3 has 15 residues. V was cut by 1 base and J by 5 bases, with 14 bases left in between. Per germline, CDR1 KGHSH and CDR2 LQKENI. CDR3: CASSPQRRGGTEAFF. CDR3 in DNA: TGTGCCAGCTCACCACAGCGCAGGGGCGGAACTGAAGCTTTCTTT.

This clonotype was seen many times. The chain couples TRBV28 to TRBJ1-5, with 8 bases fitting TRBD1. Looked up from germline, CDR1 is MDHEN and CDR2 is SYDVKM. The CDR3 runs 14 residues. V was pared by 4 bases and J by 5 bases, with 4 bases of the junction left unmatched. CDR3 sequence reads: CASSSGQGHQPQHF. The CDR3 DNA is TGTGCCAGCAGTTCCGGACAGGGCCATCAGCCCCAGCATTTT.

The CDR3 is CASSPDLHRTQYF. Here the CDR3 DNA reads TGTGCCAGCAGCCCAGATCTGCATCGGACCCAGTACTTC. The rearrangement joins TRBV5-5 to TRBJ2-5; the D is unclear. V lost 4 bases to trimming and J lost 7 bases, with 14 bases between them. The CDR3 spans 13 residues. The germline CDR1 and CDR2 sequences are SGHKS and YYEKEE (reference sequence).

The rearrangement links TRBV21-1 to TRBJ2-3; the table's D call, TRBD2, was not checked against the DNA. TRBV21-1 is described as a pseudogene. The CDR3 is made up of 19 amino acids. CDR3 in DNA: TGTGCCAGCATCAAAGCCAGTCCGCGACTACATAGCCGCACAGATACGCAGTATTTT. Its protein is CASIKASPRLHSRTDTQYF.